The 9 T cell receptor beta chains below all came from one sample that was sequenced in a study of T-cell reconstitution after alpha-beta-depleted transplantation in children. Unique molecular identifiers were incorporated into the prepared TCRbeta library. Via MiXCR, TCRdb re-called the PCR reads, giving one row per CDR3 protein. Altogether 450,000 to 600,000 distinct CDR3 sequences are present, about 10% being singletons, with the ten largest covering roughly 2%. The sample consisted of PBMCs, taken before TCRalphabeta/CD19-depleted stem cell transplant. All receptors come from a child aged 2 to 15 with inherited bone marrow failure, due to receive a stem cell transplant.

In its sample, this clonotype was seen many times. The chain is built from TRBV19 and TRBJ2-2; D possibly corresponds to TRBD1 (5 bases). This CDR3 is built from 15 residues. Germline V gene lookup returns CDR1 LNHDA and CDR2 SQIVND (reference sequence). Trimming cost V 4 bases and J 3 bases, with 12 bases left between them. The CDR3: CASSTGRTHTGELFF. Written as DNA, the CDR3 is TGTGCCAGTAGTACAGGACGGACACACACCGGGGAGCTGTTTTTT.

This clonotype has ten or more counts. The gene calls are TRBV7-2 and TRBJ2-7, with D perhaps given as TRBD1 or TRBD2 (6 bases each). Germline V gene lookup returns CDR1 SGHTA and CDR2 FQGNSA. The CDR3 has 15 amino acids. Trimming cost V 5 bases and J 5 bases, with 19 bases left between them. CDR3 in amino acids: CASSPEGGAGHEQYF. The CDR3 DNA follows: TGTGCCAGCAGCCCAGAGGGGGGAGCGGGCCACGAGCAGTACTTC.

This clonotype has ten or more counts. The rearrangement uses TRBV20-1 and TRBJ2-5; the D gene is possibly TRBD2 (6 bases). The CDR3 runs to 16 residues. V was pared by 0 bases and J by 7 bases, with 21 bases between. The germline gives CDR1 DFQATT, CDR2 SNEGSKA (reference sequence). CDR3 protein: CSARDRGGTSGRTQYF. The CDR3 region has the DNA TGCAGTGCTAGAGATCGAGGCGGTACCTCCGGGAGGACCCAGTACTTC.

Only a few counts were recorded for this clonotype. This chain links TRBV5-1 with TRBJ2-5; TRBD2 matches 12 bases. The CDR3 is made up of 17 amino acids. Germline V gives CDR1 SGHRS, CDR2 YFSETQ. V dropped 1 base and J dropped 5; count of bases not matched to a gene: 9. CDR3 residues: CASSLYGSSGRGETQYF. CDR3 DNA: TGCGCCAGCAGCTTGTACGGCTCTAGCGGGAGGGGGGAGACCCAGTACTTC.

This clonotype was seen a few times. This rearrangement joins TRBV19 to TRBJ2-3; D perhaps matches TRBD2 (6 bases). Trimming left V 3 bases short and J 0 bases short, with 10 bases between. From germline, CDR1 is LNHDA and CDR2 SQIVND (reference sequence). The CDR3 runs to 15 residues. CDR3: CASSIWAGSTDTQYF. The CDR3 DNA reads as TGTGCCAGTAGTATTTGGGCGGGGAGCACAGATACGCAGTATTTT.

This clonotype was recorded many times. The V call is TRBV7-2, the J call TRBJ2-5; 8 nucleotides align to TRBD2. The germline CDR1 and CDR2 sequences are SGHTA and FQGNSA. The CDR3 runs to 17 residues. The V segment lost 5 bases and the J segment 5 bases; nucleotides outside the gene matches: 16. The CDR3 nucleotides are TGTGCCAGCAGCCCGAAACCTGGACTAGCCTCCCGGGAGACCCAGTACTTC. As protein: CASSPKPGLASRETQYF.

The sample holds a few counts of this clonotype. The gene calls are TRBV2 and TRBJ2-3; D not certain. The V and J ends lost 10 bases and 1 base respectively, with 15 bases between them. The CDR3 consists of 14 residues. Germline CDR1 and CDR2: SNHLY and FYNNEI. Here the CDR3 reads CATTDIPRTDTQYF. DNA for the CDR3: TGTGCCACTACCGACATTCCCCGCACAGATACGCAGTATTTT.

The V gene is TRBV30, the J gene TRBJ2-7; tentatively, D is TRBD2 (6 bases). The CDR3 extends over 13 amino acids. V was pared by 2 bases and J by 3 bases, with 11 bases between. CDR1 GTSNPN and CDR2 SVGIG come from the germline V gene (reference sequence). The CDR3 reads CAWSIGRFYEQYF. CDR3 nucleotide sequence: TGTGCCTGGAGTATCGGGAGATTCTACGAGCAGTACTTC.

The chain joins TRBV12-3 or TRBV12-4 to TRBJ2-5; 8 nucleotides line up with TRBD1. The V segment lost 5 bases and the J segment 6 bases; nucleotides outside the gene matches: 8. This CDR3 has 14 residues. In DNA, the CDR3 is TGTGCCAGCAGTGCGCCAGGGGGCTGGAAGACCCAGTACTTC. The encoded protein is CASSAPGGWKTQYF.